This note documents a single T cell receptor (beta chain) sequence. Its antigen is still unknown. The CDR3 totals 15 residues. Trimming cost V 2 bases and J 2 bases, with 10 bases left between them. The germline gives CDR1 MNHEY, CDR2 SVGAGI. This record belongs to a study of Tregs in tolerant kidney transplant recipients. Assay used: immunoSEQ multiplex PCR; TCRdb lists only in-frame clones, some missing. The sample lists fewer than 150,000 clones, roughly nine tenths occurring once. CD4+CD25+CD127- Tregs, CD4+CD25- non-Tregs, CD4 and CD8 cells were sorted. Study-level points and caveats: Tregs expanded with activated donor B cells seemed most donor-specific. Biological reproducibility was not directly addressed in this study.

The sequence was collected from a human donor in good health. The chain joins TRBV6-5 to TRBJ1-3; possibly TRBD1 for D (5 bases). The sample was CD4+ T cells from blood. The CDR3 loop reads CASSYRTGTGNTIYF. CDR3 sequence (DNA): TGTGCCAGCAGTTACCGTACAGGAACTGGAAACACCATATATTTT.